This TCR beta chain derives from a study of T cells in Graves' hyperthyroidism and ophthalmopathy. Amplification of TCR beta CDR3 regions was performed using RNA transcripts as template. The study used the HTBI primer set for a first-round RT-PCR of the TCR CDR3. A single record per CDR3 protein comes from TCRdb applying MiXCR to the multiplex PCR reads. The profile shows roughly 700,000 distinct CDR3 sequences, around 16% of them singletons. Trimming shortened V by 5 bases and J by 1 base, and 14 bases separated the two germline ends. The germline V gene encodes CDR1 SEHNR and CDR2 FQNEAQ (reference sequence). The CDR3 has 15 residues.

The receptor's source is a man aged 45-65 years with Graves' hyperthyroidism. Sequencing input: blood. The genes are TRBV7-9 and TRBJ1-2; no definite D call. CDR3 in DNA: TGTGCCAGCAGCCTTAATTCAGAGATTAACTATGGCTACACCTTC. As protein: CASSLNSEINYGYTF.